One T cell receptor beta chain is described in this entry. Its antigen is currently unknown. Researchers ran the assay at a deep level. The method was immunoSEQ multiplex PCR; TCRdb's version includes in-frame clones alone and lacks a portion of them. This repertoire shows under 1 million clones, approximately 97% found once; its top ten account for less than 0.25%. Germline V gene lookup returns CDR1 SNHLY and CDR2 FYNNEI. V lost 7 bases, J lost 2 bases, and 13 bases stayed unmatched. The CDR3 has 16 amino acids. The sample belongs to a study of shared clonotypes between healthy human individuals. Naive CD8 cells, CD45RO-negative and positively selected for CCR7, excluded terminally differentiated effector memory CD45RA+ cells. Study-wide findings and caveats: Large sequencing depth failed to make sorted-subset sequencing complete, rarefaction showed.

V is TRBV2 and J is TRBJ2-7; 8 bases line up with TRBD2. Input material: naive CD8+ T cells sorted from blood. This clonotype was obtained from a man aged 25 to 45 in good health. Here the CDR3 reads CASTDRGLAGAYEQYF. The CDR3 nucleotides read TGTGCCAGCACTGATAGAGGGCTAGCGGGTGCCTACGAGCAGTACTTC.